A selection of T cell receptor beta chains follows, all from one sample in a study of T cell repertoires in cytomegalovirus infection. MiXCR, applied by TCRdb to the reads, yields one record per CDR3 protein. The table has about 46,000 distinct CDR3 sequences, 20% seen once. For these TCRs, the target antigens are not known. The sample consisted of PBMCs, sequenced either directly or after in vitro stimulation (not recorded which). These receptor sequences come from a human donor in good health (CMV status not recorded). Some clones in this sample may be carry-over from other donors' samples. The CDR3 runs from the conserved cysteine through the conserved F or W. A D gene is named only where the DNA matches it firmly. Where a row states a size, it is once, few, many or the class of an expanded clone; other rows omit it.

TRBD1,15,many,TRBV7-8,TRBJ1-4,TGTGCCAGCAGCATACAGGGGGCAGCTAATGAAAAACTGTTTTTT,CASSIQGAANEKLFF
.,15,.,TRBV18,TRBJ2-1,TGTGCCAGCTCACCTGGCCTCCGCTCCTACAATGAGCAGTTCTTC,CASSPGLRSYNEQFF
.,17,few,TRBV7-6,TRBJ2-1,TGTGCCAGCAGCCGAGGGAGTATCGTTCGCTCCTACAATGAGCAGTTCTTC,CASSRGSIVRSYNEQFF
.,14,many,TRBV7-8,TRBJ2-1,TGTGCCAGCAGCTTTAGTAGGTCCCACAATGAGCAGTTCTTC,CASSFSRSHNEQFF
.,13,.,TRBV2,TRBJ1-5,TGTGCCAGCAGCTTTCCAGCTAATCAGCCCCAGCATTTT,CASSFPANQPQHF
.,15,.,TRBV7-2,TRBJ1-4,TGTGCCAGCAGCTTATCGGGGTTCCAGAATGAAAAACTGTTTTTT,CASSLSGFQNEKLFF
TRBD2,15,many,TRBV7-7,TRBJ2-5,TGTGCCAGCAGCCTACTAGCGGGAGGCCCCGGGACCCAGTACTTC,CASSLLAGGPGTQYF
TRBD2,13,.,TRBV2,TRBJ2-1,TGTGCCAGCAAGGCTAGCGGGCACAATGAGCAGTTCTTC,CASKASGHNEQFF
TRBD2,14,.,TRBV6-5,TRBJ2-3,TGTGCCAGTCGTTCTAGCGGAATAGTAGATACGCAGTATTTT,CASRSSGIVDTQYF
.,17,.,TRBV12-5,TRBJ2-3,TGTGCTAGTGGTTTGCACGGACGTGGGTTGAGCACAGATACGCAGTATTTT,CASGLHGRGLSTDTQYF
.,15,many,TRBV6-5,TRBJ1-5,TGTGCCAGCAGTCCAAGGCGGAGGCGCGATCAGCCCCAGCATTTT,CASSPRRRRDQPQHF
.,17,.,TRBV5-1,TRBJ1-4,TGCGCCAGCAGCCTCCGGCCTGACGCCGCAACTAATGAAAAACTGTTTTTT,CASSLRPDAATNEKLFF
.,14,many,TRBV7-2,TRBJ2-1,TGTGCCAGCAGCCTCCAAGCCAGGGGAGATGAGCAGTTCTTC,CASSLQARGDEQFF
.,12,many,TRBV19,TRBJ2-1,TGTGCCAGTAGCTTGAGGGGTAATGAGCAGTTCTTC,CASSLRGNEQFF
.,15,.,TRBV6-1,TRBJ1-5,TGTGCCAGCACCCAAGTGGGGGGTTCCAATCAGCCCCAGCATTTT,CASTQVGGSNQPQHF
.,15,.,TRBV12-3/TRBV12-4,TRBJ1-2,TGTGCCAGCAGTCCCCTGGGGGCCCCCAACTATGGCTACACCTTC,CASSPLGAPNYGYTF
.,12,many,TRBV28,TRBJ1-1,TGTGCCAGCTTCGGAGGAGCCCCTGAAGCTTTCTTT,CASFGGAPEAFF
TRBD1,14,few,TRBV2,TRBJ2-1,TGTGCCAGCAAGAGACAGGGGGCCGGGAATGAGCAGTTCTTC,CASKRQGAGNEQFF
.,14,many,TRBV7-8,TRBJ1-2,TGTGCCAGCAGCCCCACCGGACAGAGTTATGGCTACACCTTC,CASSPTGQSYGYTF
TRBD2,12,medium-sized,TRBV6-2/TRBV6-3,TRBJ2-7,TGTGCCAGCAGTCCTAGCGGGGGCGAGCAGTACTTC,CASSPSGGEQYF
.,14,many,TRBV4-1,TRBJ2-5,TGCGCCAGCAGCCAAGCTGAGGCGTGGGAGACCCAGTACTTC,CASSQAEAWETQYF
.,11,.,TRBV20-1,TRBJ2-3,TGCAGTGCTAGTGCTAGGGATACGCAGTATTTT,CSASARDTQYF